The 27 T cell receptor beta chains below were found in one sample sequenced in a study of early stage breast cancer tumors. TCRdb's table, derived via immunoSEQ multiplex PCR, lists solely in-frame clones and lacks some. The data contain some 15,000 clones, around 80% of them seen just once; the ten biggest clones take up 6% to 9.5%. Sequencing input: normal breast tissue next to the tumor. All receptors come from a person in their fifties or sixties with breast cancer.

The J gene is TRBJ1-5, the V gene TRBV6-6, with D possibly being TRBD1 (5 bases). Trimming took 5 bases from V and 6 from J, leaving 14 bases between them. This CDR3 has 14 residues. Germline V gene lookup returns CDR1 MNHNY and CDR2 SVGAGI (reference sequence). This chain's CDR3 is CASSKVLGTQPQHF. The CDR3 DNA sequence: TGTGCCAGCAGTAAGGTGCTCGGGACTCAGCCCCAGCATTTT.

V usage is TRBV7-8 and J usage is TRBJ2-7; D remains ambiguous. The CDR3 is 13 residues long. Germline V CDR1 and CDR2: SGHVS, FQNEAQ. The V gene lost 4 bases and the J gene lost 2 bases, with 9 bases spanning the gap. In nucleotides, the CDR3 is TGTGCCAGCAGCTCCTTCCTAACCTACGAGCAGTACTTC. This gives the protein CASSSFLTYEQYF.

The chain recombines TRBV28 with TRBJ1-4; 8 nucleotides align to TRBD1. Germline CDR1 is MDHEN and CDR2 is SYDVKM. Trimming at V came to 6 bases and at J to 4 bases, leaving 16 bases not matched to a gene. The CDR3 totals 18 residues. The CDR3 sequence: CASSGNRGVVKSNEKLFF. The CDR3, as DNA: TGTGCCAGCAGCGGAAACAGGGGGGTGGTTAAGAGTAATGAAAAACTGTTTTTT.

V and J are TRBV6-4 and TRBJ2-3; either TRBD1 or TRBD2 may fit D (6 bases each). Germline CDR1 reads MRHNA; CDR2 reads SNTAGT. CDR3 length: 14 residues. Deletions cut 0 bases from V and 6 bases from J, with 10 bases between. CDR3 coding DNA: TGTGCCAGCAGTGACTCGGGGGGCAGGGATACGCAGTATTTT. Encoded protein: CASSDSGGRDTQYF.

The genes are TRBV19 and TRBJ1-1; TRBD1 aligns across 8 bases. The germline gives CDR1 LNHDA, CDR2 SQIVND (reference sequence). V dropped 5 bases and J dropped 11; count of bases not matched to a gene: 13. The CDR3 sequence is 14 residues long. CDR3 sequence reads: CASSPTQGATKAFF. CDR3 DNA sequence: TGTGCCAGTAGTCCTACTCAGGGGGCAACTAAGGCTTTCTTT.

The chain is built from TRBV7-6 and TRBJ1-1; 7 bases are a match to TRBD1. J lost 4 bases, V lost 4 bases, and 9 bases had no gene match. This CDR3 spans 15 amino acids. CDR1 is SGHVS, CDR2 FNYEAQ, per germline. CDR3 region: CASSYSQGGSTEAFF. For the CDR3, the DNA is TGTGCCAGCAGCTACTCTCAGGGGGGATCCACTGAAGCTTTCTTT.

The rearrangement joins TRBV5-1 to TRBJ1-2, with 7 bases that match TRBD1. V gave up 2 bases and J gave up 4 bases; unmatched junction bases: 5. Germline V gene sequence: CDR1 SGHRS, CDR2 YFSETQ. The CDR3 has 14 amino acids. CDR3 in amino acids: CASSFSWTGYGYTF. CDR3 in DNA: TGCGCCAGCAGCTTTTCTTGGACAGGCTATGGCTACACCTTC.

The chain joins TRBV30 to TRBJ2-5; D is perhaps TRBD2 (6 bases). CDR3 length: 14 amino acids. The V end was cut by 0 bases, the J end by 2 bases, with 10 bases between. CDR1 is GTSNPN, CDR2 SVGIG, per germline (reference sequence). CDR3 region: CAWSVPGRQETQYF. As DNA, the CDR3 is TGTGCCTGGAGTGTCCCCGGGAGACAAGAGACCCAGTACTTC. Using reference TRBV30 and TRBJ2-5 for the parts outside the CDR3, the full variable domain is SQTIHQWPATLVQPVGSPLSLECTVEGTSNPNLYWYRQAAGRGLQLLFYSVGIGQISSEVPQNLSASRPQDRQFILSSKKLLLSDSGFYLCAWSVPGRQETQYFGPGTRLLVL.

The chain couples TRBV19 to TRBJ1-5; TRBD1 matches 8 bases. V lost 9 bases, J lost 2 bases, and 21 bases stayed unmatched. Germline V gene lookup returns CDR1 LNHDA and CDR2 SQIVND (reference sequence). This CDR3 spans 19 amino acids. The CDR3 coding sequence is TGTGCCAGCCTGCCCAGGACAGGGACGCGGATAGGAGGCAATCAGCCCCAGCATTTT. This translates into CASLPRTGTRIGGNQPQHF.

This chain links TRBV7-9 with TRBJ1-1; TRBD1 might be the D (5 bases). In germline, CDR1 is SEHNR, CDR2 FQNEAQ (reference sequence). V lost 5 bases, J lost 10 bases, and 14 bases lay in between. This CDR3 comprises 12 residues. The CDR3 region is CASSPRGGLAFF. CDR3 DNA: TGTGCCAGCAGCCCCCGGGGGGGGTTAGCTTTCTTT.

This clone is medium-sized within its sample. This CDR3 is CASSFSTDTQYF. The CDR3 DNA follows: TGTGCCAGCAGCTTTAGCACAGATACGCAGTATTTT. J is TRBJ2-3 and V is TRBV13, with D unclear. The germline V and J ends were trimmed by 3 bases and 0 bases, with 1 base remaining between them. This CDR3 contains 12 residues. CDR1 PRHDT and CDR2 FYEKMQ come from the germline V gene (reference sequence).

The sample holds one count of this clone. The J gene is TRBJ1-2, the V gene TRBV7-8; 9 positions match TRBD1. Germline assignment: CDR1 SGHVS and CDR2 FQNEAQ. Trimming cost V 5 bases and J 8 bases; bases outside gene matches: 9. The CDR3 runs to 14 residues. The CDR3 DNA reads TGTGCCAGCAGCCTAAACAGGGGGCGTTTGGGCTACACCTTC. Protein sequence: CASSLNRGRLGYTF.

In its sample, this clone was seen a few times. J is TRBJ1-5 and V is TRBV5-6, with D unclear. CDR1 is SGHDT, CDR2 YYEEEE, per germline. The V and J ends lost 0 bases and 6 bases respectively, with 4 bases between them. The CDR3 consists of 12 residues. Written as DNA, the CDR3 is TGTGCCAGCAGCTTGGGTACTCAGCCCCAGCATTTT. Its protein is CASSLGTQPQHF.

The chain combines TRBV29-1 with TRBJ2-1; 12 bases are a match to TRBD2. The CDR3 runs to 18 residues. Per germline, CDR1 SQVTM and CDR2 ANQGSEA. V lost 6 bases, J lost 7 bases, and 19 bases stayed unmatched. This chain's CDR3 is CSVTYRTILAGGGNEQFF. CDR3 bases: TGCAGCGTCACATACCGGACTATTCTAGCGGGAGGGGGTAATGAGCAGTTCTTC.

This clone was observed a handful of times. The V and J genes are TRBV5-6 and TRBJ1-2; D gene unclear. The CDR3 loop spans 14 amino acids. The germline V gene has CDR1 SGHDT and CDR2 YYEEEE. V was clipped by 2 bases and J by 6 bases, with 14 bases between them. The CDR3 reads CASSLIPRLHGYTF. The CDR3 nucleotides are TGTGCCAGCAGCTTAATTCCCAGGTTGCATGGCTACACCTTC.

In its sample, this clone was seen once. The chain links TRBV27 to TRBJ2-2; no clear D. The V gene's germline CDR1 is MNHEY and CDR2 SMNVEV (reference sequence). The germline V and J ends were trimmed by 7 bases and 2 bases, with 8 bases remaining between them. The CDR3 length is 13 residues. The CDR3 loop is CASKSRNTGELFF. The CDR3 region has the DNA TGTGCCAGCAAGAGCAGAAACACCGGGGAGCTGTTTTTT.

The chain uses TRBV7-9 and TRBJ2-3; the match to TRBD2 covers 8 bases. The CDR3 consists of 18 residues. Trimming took 4 bases from V and 0 from J; bases not matched to a gene: 12. Looked up from germline, CDR1 is SEHNR and CDR2 is FQNEAQ (reference sequence). As DNA, the CDR3 is TGTGCCAGCAGCTCCATCCTCTGGACTAGCAGTAGCACAGATACGCAGTATTTT. Encoded protein: CASSSILWTSSSTDTQYF.

The chain uses TRBV5-1 and TRBJ2-7, with a possible D match to TRBD2 (6 bases). Germline lookup yields CDR1 SGHRS and CDR2 YFSETQ. Trimming left V 0 bases short and J 4 bases short, with 11 bases between. This CDR3 comprises 14 residues. The CDR3: CASSLAASEYEQYF. CDR3 sequence (DNA): TGCGCCAGCAGCTTGGCCGCTAGCGAATACGAGCAGTACTTC.

There are a few counts of this clone. The chain employs TRBV28 and TRBJ1-2; D possibly corresponds to TRBD1 (5 bases). The CDR3 length is 12 residues. The V gene lost 5 bases and the J gene lost 7 bases, with 11 bases spanning the gap. Per germline, CDR1 MDHEN and CDR2 SYDVKM. The CDR3 sequence is CASSRMTVGYTF. CDR3 sequence (DNA): TGTGCCAGCAGTAGAATGACAGTTGGCTACACCTTC.

This clone was seen once. The gene calls are TRBV15 and TRBJ2-5, with TRBD1 as a possible D gene (5 bases). This CDR3 is 16 amino acids long. Germline V lookup: CDR1 LNHNV, CDR2 YYDKDF (reference sequence). The ends were cut back, 3 bases at V and 1 base at J, with 15 bases in the middle. The CDR3 DNA sequence: TGTGCCACCAGCAGGCCCTACGGGCAGGGCCAAGAGACCCAGTACTTC. Translating gives CATSRPYGQGQETQYF.

The rearrangement joins TRBV5-4 to TRBJ2-1; TRBD2 matches at 9 bases. The CDR3 spans 19 residues. Germline V lookup: CDR1 SGHNT, CDR2 YYREEE (reference sequence). The trim removed 3 bases at V and 7 bases at J, leaving 20 bases unmatched. CDR3 amino acids: CASSSGVAGAHQVGNEQFF. DNA of the CDR3: TGTGCCAGCAGCTCCGGGGTAGCGGGGGCTCACCAGGTCGGAAATGAGCAGTTCTTC.

This sequence joins TRBV30 and TRBJ2-7; D not resolved. Trimming took off 3 bases at V and 0 bases at J, with 3 bases between the two ends. This CDR3 contains 11 residues. Germline lookup yields CDR1 GTSNPN and CDR2 SVGIG (reference sequence). The DNA for the CDR3 is TGTGCCTGGAGGCACTCCTACGAGCAGTACTTC. Protein: CAWRHSYEQYF.

This chain links TRBV7-9 with TRBJ1-1, with 8 bases identical to TRBD1. The V gene's germline CDR1 is SEHNR and CDR2 FQNEAQ (reference sequence). V trimming: 5 bases; J trimming: 11 bases; junction bases outside the gene matches: 4. The CDR3 consists of 11 residues. The CDR3 region is CASSMTGEAFF. The CDR3, as DNA: TGTGCCAGCAGCATGACAGGGGAGGCTTTCTTT.

CDR3 region: CSVVKRGPPYNEQFF. The CDR3 DNA is TGCAGCGTTGTAAAGCGGGGGCCCCCATACAATGAGCAGTTCTTC. The chain joins TRBV29-1 to TRBJ2-1, with 8 bases lining up with TRBD2. The CDR3 contains 15 residues. Losses at the gene ends were 4 bases for V and 4 bases for J; bases not matched to a gene: 9. Germline assignment: CDR1 SQVTM and CDR2 ANQGSEA.

The chain recombines TRBV5-1 with TRBJ1-1; D is perhaps TRBD1 (6 bases). The V end lost 4 bases, the J end lost 2 bases, and 21 bases lay between the germline ends. The CDR3 spans 17 residues. Germline CDR1 reads SGHRS; CDR2 reads YFSETQ. CDR3 loop: CASSPSITRGVNTEAFF. DNA of the CDR3: TGCGCCAGCAGCCCATCGATTACCAGGGGAGTAAACACTGAAGCTTTCTTT.

This chain links TRBV15 with TRBJ2-7; possible D gene TRBD2, 5 bases. Trimming cost V 3 bases and J 3 bases, with 12 bases left between them. The CDR3 is made up of 14 amino acids. Germline V gene lookup returns CDR1 LNHNV and CDR2 YYDKDF (reference sequence). The CDR3 bases are TGTGCCACCAGCAGTTTGGCGAGCGGCTACGAGCAGTACTTC. It yields the protein CATSSLASGYEQYF.

The chain recombines TRBV6-1 with TRBJ1-1; D possibly corresponds to TRBD1 (5 bases). Trimming shortened V by 6 bases and J by 1 base, and 12 bases separated the two germline ends. The CDR3 consists of 14 residues. Germline CDR1 is MNHNS and CDR2 is SASEGT. This CDR3 reads CASRGNDRNTEAFF. In DNA form, the CDR3 reads TGTGCCAGCAGAGGGAACGACAGGAACACTGAAGCTTTCTTT.